This T cell receptor beta chain was recorded in a study of beta chain features in type 1 diabetes. Study outcomes and limitations: Significant though moderate, a shortening of TCRB CDR3s appeared in all four CD4+ subsets of Type 1 diabetes patients.

The sequenced template was cDNA made from the entire isolated RNA. Regulatory, naive and central memory T cell samples averaged around 3.6 million reads. The protocol was immunoSEQ multiplex PCR, while the TCRdb copy is restricted to in-frame clones and leaves out a portion. The sample gives about 120,000 clones, roughly 17% of which show up once; around 2.5% is in the top ten. This clone was detected only a few times. The target antigen is unknown. The TCR originated in a man aged 18 to 30 with type 1 diabetes. Sequencing input: central memory CD4+ T cells from blood.

CDR3: CASSFSQNEQFF. The CDR3 DNA sequence: TGCGCCAGCAGCTTTTCGCAGAATGAGCAGTTCTTC. The rearrangement uses TRBV5-1 and TRBJ2-1, with unresolved D. The CDR3 totals 12 residues. In germline, CDR1 is SGHRS, CDR2 YFSETQ. V lost 2 bases to trimming and J lost 7 bases, with 7 bases between them.